What follows are 32 T cell receptor beta chains derived from one specimen sequenced in a study of cytomegalovirus exposure and HLA in healthy donors. The study ran its PCR with 60 Vbeta and 13 Jbeta primers. Sequencing used immunoSEQ multiplex PCR; TCRdb keeps in-frame clones, though not all of them. The sample consists of approximately 150,000 clones, around 75% of them appearing once. Sequencing used PBMCs. The source of these receptors is a human donor in good health.

This chain connects TRBV10-1 to TRBJ2-5; a possible D gene is TRBD2 (6 bases). V dropped 3 bases and J dropped 7 bases, with 15 bases sitting between them. The germline CDR1 and CDR2 sequences are WNHNN and SYGVQD (reference sequence). The CDR3 sequence is 14 residues long. The CDR3 region is CASSDYRAAGTQYF. CDR3 nucleotide sequence: TGCGCCAGCAGTGACTATCGCGCAGCGGGGACCCAGTACTTC.

The rearrangement joins TRBV30 to TRBJ2-3; D is uncertain. V was trimmed by 8 bases and J by 1 base, leaving 13 bases between them. Looked up from germline, CDR1 is GTSNPN and CDR2 is SVGIG (reference sequence). CDR3 length: 13 residues. Here the CDR3 DNA reads TGTGCCGAGAGAAGGCAGGGCACAGATACGCAGTATTTT. Amino acids: CAERRQGTDTQYF.

Only a few counts were recorded for this clone. V and J are TRBV11-2 and TRBJ2-7; no clear D. This CDR3 has 15 residues. Trimming removed 5 bases at V and 2 bases at J, with 16 bases between. Germline CDR1 is SGHAT and CDR2 is FQNNGV. The CDR3 loop reads CASSDRSDGPYEQYF. CDR3 sequence (DNA): TGTGCCAGCAGCGACCGGAGTGACGGTCCCTACGAGCAGTACTTC.

The chain joins TRBV7-2 to TRBJ2-7; 8 nucleotides match TRBD2. The J segment lost 4 bases and the V segment lost 5 bases, leaving 16 bases of the junction unmatched. CDR1 and CDR2 from the germline V gene are SGHTA and FQGNSA. The CDR3 totals 17 residues. The CDR3 reads CASSPSSGPGASYEQYF. CDR3 DNA: TGTGCCAGCAGCCCATCTAGCGGGCCCGGAGCCTCTTACGAGCAGTACTTC.

The genes are TRBV7-3 and TRBJ2-2; 8 positions agree with TRBD1. The CDR3 length is 16 residues. The V and J ends lost 1 base and 7 bases, in that order; junction bases with no gene match: 8. The V gene's germline CDR1 is SGHTA and CDR2 FQGTGA. CDR3 nucleotide sequence: TGTGCCAGCAGCTTAAACCCAGGGGGCCTCCACGGGGAGCTGTTTTTT. Its protein product is CASSLNPGGLHGELFF.

This clone was seen only once. The genes are TRBV7-2 and TRBJ2-7; perhaps TRBD1 as D (5 bases). The CDR3 is 14 amino acids. V lost 6 bases, J lost 5 bases, and 17 bases lay in between. Germline CDR1 SGHTA, CDR2 FQGNSA. CDR3 protein: CASSYGRVIDEQYF. CDR3 coding DNA: TGTGCCAGCAGTTATGGCAGGGTCATCGACGAGCAGTACTTC.

The rearrangement joins TRBV11-2 to TRBJ1-2; maybe TRBD1 (5 bases). Per the germline V gene, CDR1 is SGHAT and CDR2 is FQNNGV. The V and J ends lost 6 bases and 1 base respectively, with 15 bases between them. The CDR3 length is 15 residues. Written as DNA, the CDR3 is TGTGCCAGCAGTCCGACCGGGGGTAATAACTATGGCTACACCTTC. It specifies CASSPTGGNNYGYTF. Complete variable domain (other parts from reference TRBV11-2 and TRBJ1-2): EAGVAQSPRYKIIEKRQSVAFWCNPISGHATLYWYQQILGQGPKLLIQFQNNGVVDDSQLPKDRFSAERLKGVDSTLKIQPAKLEDSAVYLCASSPTGGNNYGYTFGSGTRLTVV.

The chain links TRBV10-2 to TRBJ2-7; TRBD1 matches 9 bases. The CDR3 sequence is 14 residues long. CDR1 WSHSY and CDR2 SAAADI come from the germline V gene. Trimming removed 6 bases from V and 1 base from J; junction bases left unmatched: 4. CDR3 nucleotides: TGCGCCAGCAGCGCCGGGACAGGGTCCTACGAGCAGTACTTC. It specifies CASSAGTGSYEQYF.

The V call is TRBV25-1, the J call TRBJ2-5, with 7 positions matching TRBD1. The CDR3 sequence is 14 residues long. The V segment lost 6 bases and the J segment 0 bases; nucleotides outside the gene matches: 4. Germline CDR1 and CDR2: MGHDK and SYGVNS. CDR3 protein: CASRPGQHQETQYF. The DNA of the CDR3 is TGTGCCAGCAGGCCGGGACAGCACCAAGAGACCCAGTACTTC.

CDR3 sequence: CASSIWGLEKLFF. CDR3 DNA sequence: TGTGCCAGTAGTATCTGGGGACTCGAAAAACTGTTTTTT. The chain recombines TRBV19 with TRBJ1-4, with a tentative D call TRBD1 (5 bases). Germline V gives CDR1 LNHDA, CDR2 SQIVND (reference sequence). This CDR3 has 13 amino acids. V lost 3 bases, J lost 8 bases, and 10 bases lay in between.

In its sample, this clone was seen a few times. The V and J genes are TRBV29-1 and TRBJ2-1, with 9 nucleotides matching TRBD2. The CDR3 contains 14 residues. CDR1 is SQVTM, CDR2 ANQGSEA, per germline. Trimming cost V 7 bases and J 5 bases; bases outside gene matches: 9. CDR3 sequence (DNA): TGCAGCGCCCTAAAGGCTAGCGGGGACAATGAGCAGTTCTTC. Encoded protein: CSALKASGDNEQFF.

In this sample, this clone turned up a few times. CDR3 region: CASSLTPGAGANVLTF. CDR3 DNA: TGTGCCAGCAGTTTAACCCCAGGGGCTGGGGCCAACGTCCTGACTTTC. The chain uses TRBV27 and TRBJ2-6; D might be TRBD1 (6 bases). This CDR3 spans 16 amino acids. V was pared by 2 bases and J by 2 bases, with 10 bases between. CDR1 and CDR2 from the germline V gene are MNHEY and SMNVEV (reference sequence).

This clone has a handful of counts. The CDR3 loop reads CARSLGRAHTGELFF. DNA of the CDR3: TGTGCCAGAAGCTTGGGGCGGGCTCACACCGGGGAGCTGTTTTTT. The gene calls are TRBV5-3 and TRBJ2-2; D might be TRBD2 (5 bases). TRBV5-3 is an ORF for which the function is uncertain. V lost 0 bases, J lost 3 bases, and 9 bases lay in between. This CDR3 has 15 residues.

The genes are TRBV6-5 and TRBJ2-1; 8 positions match TRBD1. V shed 4 bases and J 4 bases; nucleotides not matched to a gene: 6. The CDR3 sequence is 15 residues long. Germline CDR1 reads MNHEY; CDR2 reads SVGAGI. The chain's CDR3 is CASSFLGTGYNEQFF. DNA for the CDR3: TGTGCCAGCAGTTTCCTCGGGACAGGTTACAATGAGCAGTTCTTC.

The CDR3 bases are TGTGCCAGCAGTTTATTCCGTAATTCACCCCTCCACTTT. This sequence encodes CASSLFRNSPLHF. This chain uses TRBV27 with TRBJ1-6, with D uncertain. The CDR3 spans 13 residues. V lost 1 base, J lost 6 bases, and 4 bases lay in between. Germline V CDR1 and CDR2: MNHEY, SMNVEV (reference sequence).

The gene calls are TRBV14 and TRBJ2-7, with a tentative D call TRBD1 (5 bases). V shed 3 bases and J shed 4 bases, with 22 bases lying between them. The CDR3 covers 17 residues. Germline V gives CDR1 SGHDN, CDR2 FVKESK. The DNA for the CDR3 is TGTGCCAGCAGCCAGTTCGGTGCAGGCCCTAAGGGGTACGAGCAGTACTTC. Translation: CASSQFGAGPKGYEQYF.

CDR3 in amino acids: CASSFSHSRYF. DNA for the CDR3: TGTGCCAGCAGCTTTAGCCACTCGCGGTACTTC. V and J are TRBV5-4 and TRBJ2-7; no reliable D call. V dropped 2 bases and J dropped 12 bases, with 12 bases sitting between them. Germline loops: CDR1 SGHNT, CDR2 YYREEE (reference sequence). The CDR3 length is 11 residues.

This clone was seen only once. The chain has TRBV28 and TRBJ1-1; D uncertain. Germline V gene sequence: CDR1 MDHEN, CDR2 SYDVKM. The CDR3 is made up of 14 amino acids. V lost 5 bases and J lost 10, with 20 bases in between. The CDR3 coding sequence is TGTGCCAGCAGTACCCGGACGGTCGGGAGTCGAGCTTTCTTT. This gives the protein CASSTRTVGSRAFF.

CDR3 DNA sequence: TGTGCCAGCAGTGAAGTCCTCCCCAATGAGAGTTACGAGCAGTACTTC. This sequence encodes CASSEVLPNESYEQYF. This sequence joins TRBV2 and TRBJ2-7; D gene unclear. V dropped 1 base and J dropped 4 bases, with 17 bases sitting between them. The germline V gene encodes CDR1 SNHLY and CDR2 FYNNEI. The CDR3 length is 16 residues. Based on the CDR3 plus reference TRBV2 and TRBJ2-7, the full variable domain is EPEVTQTPSHQVTQMGQEVILRCVPISNHLYFYWYRQILGQKVEFLVSFYNNEISEKSEIFDDQFSVERPDGSNFTLKIRSTKLEDSAMYFCASSEVLPNESYEQYFGPGTRLTVT.

This clone was seen a handful of times. The DNA of the CDR3 is TGTGCCACCAGCAGAGTTGGGACTAGGGGCGAGCAGTACTTC. Its translation is CATSRVGTRGEQYF. The rearrangement links TRBV15 to TRBJ2-7, with 8 nucleotides matching TRBD2. The trim removed 1 base at V and 6 bases at J, leaving 5 bases unmatched. CDR3 size: 14 residues. CDR1 is LNHNV, CDR2 YYDKDF, per germline (reference sequence). The complete variable domain, with remaining parts taken from reference TRBV15 and TRBJ2-7, reads DAMVIQNPRYQVTQFGKPVTLSCSQTLNHNVMYWYQQKSSQAPKLLFHYYDKDFNNEADTPDNFQSRRPNTSFCFLDIRSPGLGDTAMYLCATSRVGTRGEQYFGPGTRLTVT.

V and J are TRBV6-5 and TRBJ1-3; D remains unclear. The CDR3 is 15 residues long. Per the germline V gene, CDR1 is MNHEY and CDR2 is SVGAGI. Trimming cost V 6 bases and J 2 bases, with 14 bases left between them. The CDR3 nucleotides are TGTGCCAGCAGGGGCGACACGCTCCCTGGAAACACCATATATTTT. It translates to CASRGDTLPGNTIYF.

The chain recombines TRBV6-1 with TRBJ1-1, with D tentatively TRBD1 (6 bases). V was cut by 4 bases and J by 6 bases, with 18 bases left in between. Germline lookup yields CDR1 MNHNS and CDR2 SASEGT. The CDR3 extends over 15 amino acids. The CDR3: CASSGPTGIDSEAFF. As DNA, the CDR3 is TGTGCCAGCAGTGGTCCCACAGGGATTGACTCTGAAGCTTTCTTT.

The genes are TRBV7-9 and TRBJ1-6, with D tentatively TRBD1 (5 bases). CDR3 size: 16 residues. Germline V gives CDR1 SEHNR, CDR2 FQNEAQ (reference sequence). Trimming took off 3 bases at V and 13 bases at J, with 22 bases between the two ends. The CDR3 region has the DNA TGTGCCAGCAGCTTTGGTGGGACTTTGGCGAGGACGCCCCTCCACTTT. Protein: CASSFGGTLARTPLHF.

This clone was seen a handful of times. The chain recombines TRBV19 with TRBJ2-7; D may be TRBD1 (6 bases). Germline CDR1 is LNHDA and CDR2 is SQIVND (reference sequence). With 5 bases removed from V and 8 bases from J, the gap between germline ends came to 19 bases. This CDR3 has 14 amino acids. The CDR3 nucleotides read TGTGCCAGTAGTGCATCGCAAACAGGGCAGCAGCAGTACTTC. It translates to CASSASQTGQQQYF.

The chain uses TRBV5-4 and TRBJ1-4; TRBD1 might be the D (5 bases). Trimming stripped 3 bases from V and 4 bases from J, with 22 bases between. The CDR3 sequence is 18 residues long. Germline CDR1 SGHNT, CDR2 YYREEE (reference sequence). The CDR3 DNA reads as TGTGCCAGCAGCTATCTTGGGAGGATTGAGGACAATAATGAAAAACTGTTTTTT. Amino acid sequence: CASSYLGRIEDNNEKLFF.

The chain couples TRBV27 to TRBJ2-1, with 9 bases aligning to TRBD2. CDR1 and CDR2 (germline): MNHEY, SMNVEV (reference sequence). After removal of 3 bases from V and 4 bases from J, the junction contained 10 bases not matched to a gene. The CDR3 runs to 17 residues. The CDR3 reads CASSFQPAGGPYNEQFF. In DNA, the CDR3 is TGTGCCAGCAGTTTTCAGCCGGCGGGAGGGCCTTACAATGAGCAGTTCTTC.

The chain is built from TRBV12-5 and TRBJ2-2; TRBD1 matches at 7 bases. The CDR3 totals 14 residues. V was pared by 6 bases and J by 5 bases, with 6 bases of the junction left unmatched. The germline V gene encodes CDR1 LGHNT and CDR2 FRNRAP. The CDR3 DNA sequence: TGTGCTAGTGGCGGGACAGTCCAGACCGGGGAGCTGTTTTTT. Amino acids: CASGGTVQTGELFF.

This sequence joins TRBV27 and TRBJ1-4; 7 bases line up with TRBD1. CDR1 and CDR2 (germline): MNHEY, SMNVEV (reference sequence). J lost 7 bases, V lost 5 bases, and 10 bases had no gene match. There are 15 residues in the CDR3. As DNA, the CDR3 is TGTGCCAGCAGTCCGGTCAGGGGGAACCGTGAAAAACTGTTTTTT. Translated: CASSPVRGNREKLFF.

The chain is built from TRBV5-6 and TRBJ2-7, with 16 bases aligning to TRBD2. The CDR3 loop spans 19 amino acids. CDR1 and CDR2 from the germline V gene are SGHDT and YYEEEE. V shed 4 bases, J shed 5 bases, and the junction held 15 bases outside the gene matches. CDR3 in amino acids: CASSAPGLAGGWTVNEQYF. In nucleotides, the CDR3 is TGTGCCAGCAGCGCCCCGGGACTAGCGGGAGGGTGGACGGTGAACGAGCAGTACTTC. Full variable domain (remainder filled in from reference TRBV5-6 and TRBJ2-7): DAGVTQSPTHLIKTRGQQVTLRCSPKSGHDTVSWYQQALGQGPQFIFQYYEEEERQRGNFPDRFSGHQFPNYSSELNVNALLLGDSALYLCASSAPGLAGGWTVNEQYFGPGTRLTVT.

This clone has only one observation. V is TRBV7-2 and J is TRBJ2-3; TRBD2 matches 8 bases. The CDR3 runs 14 residues. The V segment lost 3 bases and the J segment 7 bases; nucleotides outside the gene matches: 6. The germline V gene has CDR1 SGHTA and CDR2 FQGNSA. CDR3 DNA sequence: TGTGCCAGCAGCTTTACGGGGGGGTCGAATACGCAGTATTTT. Amino acid sequence: CASSFTGGSNTQYF.

The chain couples TRBV30 to TRBJ2-7; D perhaps matches TRBD2 (6 bases). Germline assignment: CDR1 GTSNPN and CDR2 SVGIG (reference sequence). The ends were cut back, 0 bases at V and 1 base at J, with 7 bases in the middle. The CDR3 consists of 13 residues. The CDR3 DNA sequence: TGTGCCTGGAGTGTCGGGGGTTCCTACGAGCAGTACTTC. Translated: CAWSVGGSYEQYF.

The J gene is TRBJ1-2, the V gene TRBV9, with 11 positions matching TRBD1. V shed 4 bases and J 6 bases; nucleotides not matched to a gene: 8. Germline CDR1 SGDLS, CDR2 YYNGEE. This CDR3 has 15 amino acids. CDR3 bases: TGTGCCAGCAGCTTCACGGACAGGGGGCTTCATGGCTACACCTTC. It encodes CASSFTDRGLHGYTF.